This TCR beta chain was profiled in a study of blood T cell repertoires in COVID-19. Profiled with immunoSEQ multiplex PCR; TCRdb holds only in-frame clones, not every one. The sample contains approximately 290,000 clones, approximately 90% of which appear only once. The count of this clone is one. CDR1 is GTSNPN and CDR2 is SVGIG in the germline V gene (reference sequence). The CDR3 contains 12 residues. The V end was cut by 3 bases, the J end by 4 bases, with 7 bases between. Sequencing was performed on peripheral blood. The gene calls are TRBV30 and TRBJ1-3, with unresolved D. This receptor was taken from a young man with acute or convalescent COVID-19. CDR3 sequence: CAWSPQGNTIYF. CDR3 DNA: TGTGCCTGGAGCCCCCAAGGAAACACCATATATTTT.